This T cell receptor (beta chain) is from a study of blood T cell repertoires in COVID-19. This clone was detected once. Measured with immunoSEQ multiplex PCR; TCRdb has only the in-frame clones, and not every one. The repertoire holds 310,000 or so clones, around nine tenths seen once, with over 6% in the top ten. V dropped 5 bases and J dropped 3; count of bases not matched to a gene: 1. The CDR3 has 14 residues. The germline V gene encodes CDR1 GTSNPN and CDR2 SVGIG (reference sequence). Sequencing was performed on PBMCs or T cells enriched from blood (not recorded which). The sequence came from a middle-aged woman who had recovered from COVID-19. The chain combines TRBV30 with TRBJ2-1; 13 bases fit TRBD2. The CDR3 spells CAWGLAGVYNEQFF. CDR3 nucleotide sequence: TGTGCCTGGGGACTAGCGGGAGTCTACAATGAGCAGTTCTTC.